Following are 24 T cell receptor beta chains from one sample sequenced in a study of blood T cell repertoires in COVID-19. Method: immunoSEQ multiplex PCR; TCRdb's copy keeps in-frame clones and lacks some. The repertoire holds 85,000 to 110,000 clones, with under 90% as singletons. The specimen was peripheral blood. The origin of the receptors is a human donor in a cohort sampled during active or convalescent COVID-19.

The chain employs TRBV5-1 and TRBJ1-2, with a possible D match to TRBD1 (6 bases). Germline V gene sequence: CDR1 SGHRS, CDR2 YFSETQ. This CDR3 contains 14 residues. V was trimmed by 5 bases and J by 5 bases, leaving 16 bases between them. CDR3 sequence: CASRGTGGEYGYTF. The CDR3 region has the DNA TGCGCCAGCAGGGGGACGGGGGGCGAATATGGCTACACCTTC. Full variable domain (remainder filled in from reference TRBV5-1 and TRBJ1-2): KAGVTQTPRYLIKTRGQQVTLSCSPISGHRSVSWYQQTPGQGLQFLFEYFSETQRNKGNFPGRFSGRQFSNSRSEMNVSTLELGDSALYLCASRGTGGEYGYTFGSGTRLTVV.

This chain joins TRBV15 and TRBJ1-3; a weak D match, TRBD1 (6 bases). The CDR3 consists of 14 residues. CDR1 and CDR2 from the germline V gene are LNHNV and YYDKDF (reference sequence). V was clipped by 7 bases and J by 4 bases, with 14 bases between them. The CDR3 region is CATKDTGLGNTIYF. Here the CDR3 DNA reads TGTGCCACCAAAGACACAGGGTTAGGAAACACCATATATTTT.

The chain employs TRBV9 and TRBJ1-2, with TRBD1 matching 9 bases. Germline V gives CDR1 SGDLS, CDR2 YYNGEE. The CDR3 totals 16 residues. Trimming removed 0 bases from V and 4 bases from J; junction bases left unmatched: 7. The CDR3 bases are TGTGCCAGCAGCGTAGATTCCTGGACAGGGGTCTATGGCTACACCTTC. It codes for CASSVDSWTGVYGYTF.

The chain joins TRBV11-1 to TRBJ2-6, with TRBD1 as a possible D gene (5 bases). The V end lost 5 bases, the J end lost 0 bases, and 11 bases lay between the germline ends. Germline CDR1 reads SGHAT; CDR2 reads FQDESV (reference sequence). The CDR3 has 16 amino acids. CDR3 in amino acids: CASSPDSPSGANVLTF. The CDR3 DNA sequence: TGTGCCAGCAGCCCCGACAGCCCCTCTGGGGCCAACGTCCTGACTTTC.

Remarks on this clone: Other nucleotide sequences from this sample produce the same CDR3. CDR3 nucleotides: TGTGCCAGCAGCTTGACAGGCCGGACTGAAGCTTTCTTT. Translation: CASSLTGRTEAFF. This chain joins TRBV7-3 and TRBJ1-1, with a weak D call TRBD1 (6 bases). This CDR3 region has 13 residues. Germline-derived CDR1 and CDR2 are SGHTA and FQGTGA. V was cut by 3 bases and J by 5 bases, with 10 bases left in between.

The V and J genes are TRBV4-3 and TRBJ1-1; D gene uncertain. V lost 1 base and J 4 bases, leaving 10 bases between the germline ends. Germline-derived CDR1 and CDR2 are LGHNA and YSLEER. The CDR3 covers 14 residues. The CDR3 nucleotides are TGCGCCAGCAGCCAAGTAGAGACGGGCACTGAAGCTTTCTTT. Translated, it gives CASSQVETGTEAFF.

The chain has TRBV6-2 or TRBV6-3 and TRBJ2-1, with 7 bases that match TRBD1. This CDR3 spans 13 amino acids. J lost 4 bases, V lost 5 bases, and 2 bases had no gene match. In germline, CDR1 is MNHEY, CDR2 SVGEGT. The CDR3 sequence is CASSPQGYNEQFF. The CDR3 nucleotides are TGTGCCAGCAGTCCACAGGGGTACAATGAGCAGTTCTTC.

The chain carries TRBV11-3 and TRBJ1-6; TRBD1 matches at 7 bases. The CDR3 totals 15 residues. CDR1 is SGHNT and CDR2 is YENEEA in the germline V gene. The trim removed 0 bases at V and 10 bases at J, leaving 6 bases unmatched. DNA of the CDR3: TGTGCCAGCAGCTTAGATACTAGGGGGCGGTCACCCCTCCACTTT. It specifies CASSLDTRGRSPLHF.

The J gene is TRBJ1-2, the V gene TRBV12-3 or TRBV12-4; a possible D gene is TRBD1 (5 bases). The V end was cut by 3 bases, the J end by 4 bases, with 9 bases between. The CDR3 is made up of 13 amino acids. The CDR3 here is CASSFRQSYGYTF. CDR3 nucleotides: TGTGCCAGCAGTTTTCGACAGAGCTATGGCTACACCTTC.

V usage is TRBV5-6 and J usage is TRBJ2-5, with D tentatively TRBD1 (5 bases). Germline values: CDR1 SGHDT, CDR2 YYEEEE. V gave up 0 bases and J gave up 4 bases, with 7 bases separating them. The CDR3 is 13 amino acids. The CDR3 nucleotides are TGTGCCAGCAGCTTGGCAGGGATAGAGACCCAGTACTTC. This codes for CASSLAGIETQYF.

This chain connects TRBV24-1 to TRBJ2-1; D is possibly TRBD1 (6 bases). The CDR3 totals 14 residues. The germline V gene encodes CDR1 KGHDR and CDR2 SFDVKD. Trimming removed 4 bases at V and 6 bases at J, with 12 bases between. CDR3 sequence reads: CATSDPGQINEQFF. The CDR3 nucleotides read TGTGCCACCAGTGACCCTGGACAGATCAATGAGCAGTTCTTC.

This clone appeared once. CDR3 protein: CASSLGAGFNEKLFF. The DNA of the CDR3 is TGCGCCAGCAGCTTGGGCGCAGGGTTTAATGAAAAACTGTTTTTT. The gene calls are TRBV5-1 and TRBJ1-4; D is perhaps TRBD1 (5 bases). Germline values: CDR1 SGHRS, CDR2 YFSETQ. This CDR3 has 15 residues. V was shortened by 0 bases and J by 4 bases, with 10 bases between the two germline ends.

The chain joins TRBV2 to TRBJ1-3, with 9 bases that match TRBD1. Germline trimming cut 4 bases from V and 6 bases from J; bases unmatched to any gene: 4. Germline CDR1 is SNHLY and CDR2 is FYNNEI. The CDR3 spans 14 residues. For the CDR3, the DNA is TGTGCCAGCAGTGCGGGACAGGGTTTAAACACCATATATTTT. Encoded protein: CASSAGQGLNTIYF.

This clone has a handful of counts. This chain connects TRBV5-1 to TRBJ2-3, with 11 nucleotides matching TRBD2. Germline V lookup: CDR1 SGHRS, CDR2 YFSETQ. V trimming: 0 bases; J trimming: 1 base; junction bases outside the gene matches: 13. The CDR3 is 20 residues long. The CDR3 DNA follows: TGCGCCAGCAGCTTGGTGTTGGGACTAGCGGCCGCCCCAGGCACAGATACGCAGTATTTT. This encodes CASSLVLGLAAAPGTDTQYF.

This clone was detected once. This chain joins TRBV4-3 and TRBJ2-3; maybe TRBD1 (5 bases). Germline V CDR1 and CDR2: LGHNA, YSLEER. Trimming left V 0 bases short and J 8 bases short, with 9 bases between. This CDR3 spans 13 amino acids. The CDR3 protein is CASSQDGAGTQYF. As DNA, the CDR3 is TGCGCCAGCAGCCAAGATGGGGCTGGTACGCAGTATTTT.

Only one count was recorded for this clone. The chain carries TRBV11-2 and TRBJ1-1, with D perhaps matching TRBD1 (6 bases). Germline values: CDR1 SGHAT, CDR2 FQNNGV. The CDR3 loop spans 16 amino acids. Deletions cut 2 bases from V and 5 bases from J, with 18 bases between. This CDR3 is CASSLSVGDTGTEAFF. As DNA, the CDR3 is TGTGCCAGCAGCTTAAGTGTGGGGGATACAGGGACTGAAGCTTTCTTT.

The chain links TRBV10-3 to TRBJ1-1, with D uncertain. The CDR3 sequence is 15 residues long. Trimming pared 0 bases from V and 7 bases from J, leaving 15 bases between. Per germline, CDR1 ENHRY and CDR2 SYGVKD. In DNA form, the CDR3 reads TGTGCCATCAGTGAGTCTCCGGGTGAAGGAGGTGAAGCTTTCTTT. Protein product: CAISESPGEGGEAFF.

The genes are TRBV6-5 and TRBJ2-2; 12 nucleotides agree with TRBD2. Germline CDR1 reads MNHEY; CDR2 reads SVGAGI. The CDR3 sequence is 16 residues long. V shed 4 bases and J 5 bases; nucleotides not matched to a gene: 5. In DNA, the CDR3 is TGTGCCAGCAGTTCCCTGACTAGCGGGAGAACCGGGGAGCTGTTTTTT. Amino acids: CASSSLTSGRTGELFF.

This chain connects TRBV29-1 to TRBJ1-2, with a tentative D call TRBD1 (5 bases). This CDR3 has 13 residues. Per the germline V gene, CDR1 is SQVTM and CDR2 is ANQGSEA. V gave up 7 bases and J gave up 8 bases, with 20 bases separating them. This chain's CDR3 is CSAQRQGMRGYTF. In nucleotides, the CDR3 is TGCAGCGCGCAACGGCAGGGAATGAGGGGCTACACCTTC.

The CDR3 spells CASSRTLTETQYF. The CDR3 DNA follows: TGTGCCAGCAGCCGGACTCTTACAGAGACCCAGTACTTC. This chain links TRBV11-1 with TRBJ2-5; possibly TRBD2 for D (5 bases). The CDR3 runs 13 residues. Germline CDR1 SGHAT, CDR2 FQDESV (reference sequence). The germline V and J ends were trimmed by 5 bases and 4 bases, with 11 bases remaining between them.

The V and J genes are TRBV6-1 and TRBJ1-1; 9 nucleotides agree with TRBD1. V lost 6 bases and J lost 5; bases outside the gene matches: 4. This CDR3 is 13 amino acids long. Germline CDR1 is MNHNS and CDR2 is SASEGT. CDR3 loop: CASSRQGGTEAFF. The CDR3, as DNA: TGTGCCAGCAGCCGACAGGGGGGAACTGAAGCTTTCTTT.

The chain joins TRBV19 to TRBJ2-5, with TRBD2 identical over 10 bases. V shed 3 bases, J shed 0 bases, and the junction held 4 bases outside the gene matches. Germline CDR1 and CDR2: LNHDA and SQIVND (reference sequence). The CDR3 extends over 16 amino acids. CDR3 DNA: TGTGCCAGTAGTATTTTCCTAGCGGGGGACCAAGAGACCCAGTACTTC. The encoded protein is CASSIFLAGDQETQYF.

This sequence joins TRBV7-3 and TRBJ2-1; TRBD2 agrees at 10 bases. With 4 bases clipped from V and 12 bases from J, the junction kept 6 bases outside the gene matches. The CDR3 runs to 13 residues. Germline CDR1 SGHTA, CDR2 FQGTGA. DNA of the CDR3: TGTGCCAGCAGCTCTACTAGCGGGAAGGTGCAGTTCTTC. Residues: CASSSTSGKVQFF. Full variable domain (remainder filled in from reference TRBV7-3 and TRBJ2-1): GAGVSQTPSNKVTEKGKYVELRCDPISGHTALYWYRQSLGQGPEFLIYFQGTGAADDSGLPNDRFFAVRPEGSVSTLKIQRTERGDSAVYLCASSSTSGKVQFFGPGTRLTVL.

The genes are TRBV5-1 and TRBJ1-6; unclear D gene. CDR1 and CDR2 from the germline V gene are SGHRS and YFSETQ. The CDR3 extends over 17 amino acids. Trimming left V 0 bases short and J 5 bases short, with 15 bases between. CDR3 sequence (DNA): TGCGCCAGCAGCTTGGCCAGGTCCCTCTATGATAATTCACCCCTCCACTTT. It yields the protein CASSLARSLYDNSPLHF.